Following are 13 T cell receptor beta chains from one sample sequenced in a study of shared clonotypes between healthy human individuals. Some clones are missing from TCRdb's copy, which holds only in-frame ones; the method was immunoSEQ multiplex PCR. The sample lists 2 million to 2.5 million clones, roughly 94% seen once, with 0.13% in the top ten. What was sequenced was naive CD4+ T cells sorted from blood. Subset noted: CD45RA+ positively selected. The receptors originated from a man younger than 35 in good health.

This chain joins TRBV5-1 and TRBJ2-1, with D maybe TRBD1 (6 bases). V lost 2 bases, J lost 8 bases, and 11 bases lay in between. This CDR3 has 13 amino acids. The germline CDR1 and CDR2 sequences are SGHRS and YFSETQ. The CDR3 protein is CASSLQGRDEQFF. The CDR3 region has the DNA TGCGCCAGCAGCTTACAGGGTCGCGATGAGCAGTTCTTC.

The chain recombines TRBV6-5 with TRBJ2-5, with D hard to call. V was pared by 6 bases and J by 0 bases, with 11 bases between. From germline, CDR1 is MNHEY and CDR2 SVGAGI. The CDR3 sequence is 14 residues long. The DNA for the CDR3 is TGTGCCAGCAGGCTGAGATTCGACCAAGAGACCCAGTACTTC. It translates to CASRLRFDQETQYF.

The chain is built from TRBV5-6 and TRBJ2-1; possible D gene TRBD1, 6 bases. Germline-derived CDR1 and CDR2 are SGHDT and YYEEEE. Trimming shortened V by 2 bases and J by 0 bases, and 12 bases separated the two germline ends. The CDR3 is made up of 16 amino acids. In nucleotides, the CDR3 is TGTGCCAGCAGCTTACGTCAGGGGATCTCCTACAATGAGCAGTTCTTC. Translated, it gives CASSLRQGISYNEQFF.

The V and J genes are TRBV5-1 and TRBJ1-1; TRBD1 matches 7 bases. From germline, CDR1 is SGHRS and CDR2 YFSETQ. Trimming removed 0 bases from V and 3 bases from J; junction bases left unmatched: 5. CDR3 length equals 15 residues. The CDR3 nucleotides are TGCGCCAGCAGCTTGGCTGGGGACAGCTACACTGAAGCTTTCTTT. This encodes CASSLAGDSYTEAFF.

J is TRBJ1-1 and V is TRBV6-6; weak D call: TRBD1 (5 bases). This CDR3 is built from 12 residues. Deletions cut 6 bases from V and 4 bases from J, with 9 bases between. CDR1 is MNHNY, CDR2 SVGAGI, per germline (reference sequence). CDR3 nucleotide sequence: TGTGCCAGCAGCCCAGGGAGCACTGAAGCTTTCTTT. It specifies CASSPGSTEAFF.

This clone was seen a single time. The rearrangement joins TRBV2 to TRBJ1-6; 12 bases fit TRBD1. The V gene end was trimmed by 7 bases and the J gene end by 6 bases; junction bases not matched to a gene: 7. The germline CDR1 and CDR2 sequences are SNHLY and FYNNEI. The CDR3 spans 16 residues. The CDR3 nucleotides read TGTGCCAGCACCCCGGGACAGGGGGCAAGTAATTCACCCCTCCACTTT. Translation: CASTPGQGASNSPLHF.

The gene calls are TRBV28 and TRBJ1-2; D call uncertain. This CDR3 is built from 11 residues. The germline V gene has CDR1 MDHEN and CDR2 SYDVKM. Trimming took 5 bases from V and 5 from J, leaving 6 bases between them. For the CDR3, the DNA is TGTGCCAGCAGTACCCCGTATGGCTACACCTTC. Translated: CASSTPYGYTF.

The V and J genes are TRBV19 and TRBJ2-1; TRBD2 aligns across 10 bases. The germline gives CDR1 LNHDA, CDR2 SQIVND (reference sequence). Trimming cost V 2 bases and J 6 bases; bases outside gene matches: 19. The CDR3 has 20 amino acids. DNA for the CDR3: TGTGCCAGTAGTATAACTGGGCTAGCGGGAGAATGGAAGCACGGCAATGAGCAGTTCTTC. Amino acids: CASSITGLAGEWKHGNEQFF.

The chain is built from TRBV5-1 and TRBJ2-3; 7 bases are a match to TRBD2. Germline CDR1 reads SGHRS; CDR2 reads YFSETQ. The CDR3 is 16 residues long. V was pared by 2 bases and J by 4 bases, with 10 bases of the junction left unmatched. The CDR3 DNA follows: TGCGCCAGCAGCTTTCTGGCGGGAGTGGGGGCAGATACGCAGTATTTT. It is translated as CASSFLAGVGADTQYF.

The chain couples TRBV29-1 to TRBJ2-4; D may be TRBD1 or TRBD2 (7 bases each). The CDR3 runs 15 residues. Germline-derived CDR1 and CDR2 are SQVTM and ANQGSEA. The V end lost 7 bases, the J end lost 5 bases, and 21 bases lay between the germline ends. CDR3 in DNA: TGCAGCGGACAGCGGGACAGTGGATCGGAAAACATTCAGTACTTC. This translates into CSGQRDSGSENIQYF.

The genes are TRBV30 and TRBJ1-6; tentative D call: TRBD1 (5 bases). CDR1 is GTSNPN, CDR2 SVGIG, per germline (reference sequence). The CDR3 sequence is 16 residues long. Trimming removed 0 bases from V and 5 bases from J, with 14 bases in between. The CDR3 spells CAWSVLQEINNSPLHF. CDR3 bases: TGTGCCTGGAGTGTTTTACAGGAAATTAATAATTCACCCCTCCACTTT. The full variable domain, in which reference TRBV30 and TRBJ1-6 provide the parts outside the CDR3, is SQTIHQWPATLVQPVGSPLSLECTVEGTSNPNLYWYRQAAGRGLQLLFYSVGIGQISSEVPQNLSASRPQDRQFILSSKKLLLSDSGFYLCAWSVLQEINNSPLHFGNGTRLTVT.

The J gene is TRBJ2-7, the V gene TRBV7-9; D possibly matches TRBD1 or TRBD2 (6 bases each). The germline V gene has CDR1 SEHNR and CDR2 FQNEAQ (reference sequence). The CDR3 runs to 13 residues. Trimming took 0 bases from V and 9 from J, leaving 12 bases between them. The DNA for the CDR3 is TGTGCCAGCAGCTTAGCGGGGGGCCCAGGGCAGTACTTC. Translation gives CASSLAGGPGQYF.

The chain is built from TRBV10-1 and TRBJ2-7; maybe TRBD1 (5 bases). Germline lookup yields CDR1 WNHNN and CDR2 SYGVQD (reference sequence). The CDR3 spans 14 residues. V was cut by 6 bases and J by 2 bases, with 14 bases left in between. CDR3 amino acids: CASSPGHSTYEQYF. Here the CDR3 DNA reads TGCGCCAGCAGCCCCGGACACTCAACCTACGAGCAGTACTTC.